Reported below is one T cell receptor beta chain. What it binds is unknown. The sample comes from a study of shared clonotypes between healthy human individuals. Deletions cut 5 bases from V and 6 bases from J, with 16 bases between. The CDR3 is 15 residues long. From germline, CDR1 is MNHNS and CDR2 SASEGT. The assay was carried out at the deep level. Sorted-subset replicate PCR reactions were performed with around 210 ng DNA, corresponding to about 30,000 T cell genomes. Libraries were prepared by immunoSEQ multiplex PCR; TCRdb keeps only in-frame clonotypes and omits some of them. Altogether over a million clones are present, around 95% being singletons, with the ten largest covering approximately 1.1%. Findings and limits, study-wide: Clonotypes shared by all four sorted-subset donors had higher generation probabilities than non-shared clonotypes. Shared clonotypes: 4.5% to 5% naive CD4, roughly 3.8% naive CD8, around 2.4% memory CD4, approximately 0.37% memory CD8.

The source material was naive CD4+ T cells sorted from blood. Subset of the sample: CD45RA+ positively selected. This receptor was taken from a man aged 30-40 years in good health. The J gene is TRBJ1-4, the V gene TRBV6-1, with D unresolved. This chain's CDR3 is CASSPTAARDEKLFF. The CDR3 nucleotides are TGTGCCAGCAGTCCGACCGCGGCAAGGGATGAAAAACTGTTTTTT.